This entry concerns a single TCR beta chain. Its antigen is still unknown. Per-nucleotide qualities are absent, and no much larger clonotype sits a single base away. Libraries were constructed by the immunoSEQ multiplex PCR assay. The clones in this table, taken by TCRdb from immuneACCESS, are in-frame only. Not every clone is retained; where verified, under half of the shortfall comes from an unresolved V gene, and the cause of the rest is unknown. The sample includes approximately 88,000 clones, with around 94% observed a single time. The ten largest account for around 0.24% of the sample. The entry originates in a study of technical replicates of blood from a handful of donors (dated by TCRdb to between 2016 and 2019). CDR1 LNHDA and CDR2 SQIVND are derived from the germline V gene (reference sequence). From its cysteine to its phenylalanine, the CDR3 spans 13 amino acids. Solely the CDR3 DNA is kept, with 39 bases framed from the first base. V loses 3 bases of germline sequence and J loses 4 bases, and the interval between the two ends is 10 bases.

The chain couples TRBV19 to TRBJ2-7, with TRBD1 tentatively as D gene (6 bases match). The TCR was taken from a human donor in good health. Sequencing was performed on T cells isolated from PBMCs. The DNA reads TGTGCCAGTAGTATGACAACAGGGTACGAGCAGTACTTC. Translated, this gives CASSMTTGYEQYF.